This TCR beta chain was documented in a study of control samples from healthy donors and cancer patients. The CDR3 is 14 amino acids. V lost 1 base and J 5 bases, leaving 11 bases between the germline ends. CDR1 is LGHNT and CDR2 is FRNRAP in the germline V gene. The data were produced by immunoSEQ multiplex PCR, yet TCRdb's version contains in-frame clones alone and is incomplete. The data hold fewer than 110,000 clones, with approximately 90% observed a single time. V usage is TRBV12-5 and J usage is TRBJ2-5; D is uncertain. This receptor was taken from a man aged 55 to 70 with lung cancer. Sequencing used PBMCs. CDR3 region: CASGLEVGSETQYF. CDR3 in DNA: TGTGCTAGTGGTTTGGAGGTGGGTTCGGAGACCCAGTACTTC.